This TCR beta chain comes out of a study of beta chain features in type 1 diabetes. Expressed TCRB transcripts were sequenced because the entire RNA isolate underwent reverse transcription. Assay used: immunoSEQ multiplex PCR; TCRdb lists only in-frame clones, some missing. The repertoire has hundreds of thousands of clones, less than 9.5% of them found once; the top ten carry approximately 0.47%. Regarding this clone: The antigen remains undetermined.

Purity (above 95%) was reached by all sorted populations. Overall study results and limits: Across all four CD4+ subsets, people with type 1 diabetes showed modestly shorter TCRB CDR3s. Since sequencing was performed on cDNA, cells with high TCR expression could be over-represented.

V dropped 6 bases and J dropped 5; count of bases not matched to a gene: 12. The length of the CDR3 is 15 residues. Germline V gene lookup returns CDR1 MNHNY and CDR2 SVGAGI (reference sequence). Sequenced material: central memory CD4+ T cells from blood. The TCR sequence derives from a woman under 30 in good health. The chain employs TRBV6-6 and TRBJ2-7; 8 nucleotides align to TRBD2. The CDR3 sequence: CASRNGGSGMNEQYF. The CDR3 nucleotides read TGTGCCAGCAGGAACGGGGGTAGCGGGATGAACGAGCAGTACTTC.